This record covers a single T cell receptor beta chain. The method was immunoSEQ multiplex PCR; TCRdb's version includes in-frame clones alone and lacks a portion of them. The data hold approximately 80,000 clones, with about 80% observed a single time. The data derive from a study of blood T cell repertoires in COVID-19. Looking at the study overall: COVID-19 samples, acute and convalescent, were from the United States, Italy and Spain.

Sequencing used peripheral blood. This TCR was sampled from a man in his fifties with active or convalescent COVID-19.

The CDR3, as DNA: TGTGCCAGCAGCAGGGGACTAGCGGGGCCTACTAGCACAGATACGCAGTATTTT. It is translated as CASSRGLAGPTSTDTQYF. V and J are TRBV5-6 and TRBJ2-3, with TRBD2 matching 13 bases. The CDR3 covers 18 residues. In germline, CDR1 is SGHDT, CDR2 YYEEEE. V lost 4 bases, J lost 0 bases, and 8 bases stayed unmatched.